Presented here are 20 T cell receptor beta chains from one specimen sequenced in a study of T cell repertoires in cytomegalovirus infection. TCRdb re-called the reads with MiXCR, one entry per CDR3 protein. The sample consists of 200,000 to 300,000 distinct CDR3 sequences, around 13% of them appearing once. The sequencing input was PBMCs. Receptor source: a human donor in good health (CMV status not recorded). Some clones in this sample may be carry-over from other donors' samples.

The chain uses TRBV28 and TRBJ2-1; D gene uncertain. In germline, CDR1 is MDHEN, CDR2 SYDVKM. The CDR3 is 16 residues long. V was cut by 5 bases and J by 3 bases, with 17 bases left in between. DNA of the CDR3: TGTGCCAGCAGTACTCTCCTTGGTGGGATCTACAATGAGCAGTTCTTC. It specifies CASSTLLGGIYNEQFF.

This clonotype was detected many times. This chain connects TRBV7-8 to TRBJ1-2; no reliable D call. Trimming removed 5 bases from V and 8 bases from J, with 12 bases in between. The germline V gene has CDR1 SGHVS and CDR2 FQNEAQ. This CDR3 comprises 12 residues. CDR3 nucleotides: TGTGCCAGCAGCGACCGGGAATTCGGCTACACCTTC. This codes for CASSDREFGYTF.

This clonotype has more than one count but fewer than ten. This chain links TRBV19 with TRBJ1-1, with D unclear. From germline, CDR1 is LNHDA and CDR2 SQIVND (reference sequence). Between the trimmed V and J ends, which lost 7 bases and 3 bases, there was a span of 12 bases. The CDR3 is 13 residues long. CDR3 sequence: CASMDNVDTEAFF. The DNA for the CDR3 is TGTGCCAGTATGGATAACGTGGACACTGAAGCTTTCTTT.

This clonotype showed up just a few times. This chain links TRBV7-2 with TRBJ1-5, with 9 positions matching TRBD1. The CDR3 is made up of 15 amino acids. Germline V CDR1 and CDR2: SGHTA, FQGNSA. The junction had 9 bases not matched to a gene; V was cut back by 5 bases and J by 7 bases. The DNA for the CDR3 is TGTGCCAGCAGCCCGGGGGGACAGGGAAGCCAGCCCCAGCATTTT. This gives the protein CASSPGGQGSQPQHF.

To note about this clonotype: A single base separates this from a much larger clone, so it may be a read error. The chain's CDR3 is CANSTGPENTEAFF. The CDR3 region has the DNA TGTGCCAACAGCACCGGACCGGAGAACACTGAAGCTTTCTTT. The chain combines TRBV11-3 with TRBJ1-1; D not resolved. CDR3 size: 14 residues. Per the germline V gene, CDR1 is SGHNT and CDR2 is YENEEA.

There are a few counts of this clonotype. The chain's CDR3 is CASSLSGGLEDTQYF. CDR3 sequence (DNA): TGTGCCAGCAGCTTGTCGGGGGGACTGGAAGATACGCAGTATTTT. The rearrangement uses TRBV5-4 and TRBJ2-3; 7 bases line up with TRBD2. Germline CDR1 reads SGHNT; CDR2 reads YYREEE (reference sequence). Trimming cost V 1 base and J 5 bases; bases outside gene matches: 7. The CDR3 has 15 amino acids.

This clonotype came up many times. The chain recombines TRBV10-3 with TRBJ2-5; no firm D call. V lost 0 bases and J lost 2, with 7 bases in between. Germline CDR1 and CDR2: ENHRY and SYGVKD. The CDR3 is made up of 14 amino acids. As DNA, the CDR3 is TGTGCCATCAGTGAGTCGGGCAGTCAAGAGACCCAGTACTTC. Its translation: CAISESGSQETQYF.

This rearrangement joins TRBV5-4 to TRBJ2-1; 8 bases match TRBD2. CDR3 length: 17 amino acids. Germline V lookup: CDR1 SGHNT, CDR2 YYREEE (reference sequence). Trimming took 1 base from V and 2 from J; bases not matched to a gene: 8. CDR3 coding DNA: TGTGCCAGCAGCTTGACTAGCGGCCCCTTGGCCTACAATGAGCAGTTCTTC. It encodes CASSLTSGPLAYNEQFF.

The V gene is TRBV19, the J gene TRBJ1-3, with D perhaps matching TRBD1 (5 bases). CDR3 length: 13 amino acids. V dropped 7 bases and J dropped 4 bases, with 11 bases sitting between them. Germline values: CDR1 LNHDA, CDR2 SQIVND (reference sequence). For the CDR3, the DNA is TGTGCCAGTATCGCAGGGTTCGGAAACACCATATATTTT. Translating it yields CASIAGFGNTIYF.

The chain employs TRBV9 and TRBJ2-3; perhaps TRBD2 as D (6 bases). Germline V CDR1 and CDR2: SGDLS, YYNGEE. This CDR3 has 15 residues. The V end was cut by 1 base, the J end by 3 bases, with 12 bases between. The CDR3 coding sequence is TGTGCCAGCAGCGTACGGAGGGGAGAGACAGATACGCAGTATTTT. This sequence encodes CASSVRRGETDTQYF.

CDR3 DNA sequence: TGTGCCAGTAGTAGCCGCGACCGCTCCCCGAGGGACTATGGCTACACCTTC. Protein product: CASSSRDRSPRDYGYTF. J is TRBJ1-2 and V is TRBV19; D is unclear. V gave up 4 bases and J gave up 3 bases, with 21 bases separating them. Per the germline V gene, CDR1 is LNHDA and CDR2 is SQIVND (reference sequence). CDR3 length: 17 amino acids.

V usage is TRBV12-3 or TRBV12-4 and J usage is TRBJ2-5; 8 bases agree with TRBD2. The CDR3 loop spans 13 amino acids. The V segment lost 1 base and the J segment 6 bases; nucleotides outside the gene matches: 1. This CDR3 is CASSLGGGKTQYF. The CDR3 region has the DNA TGTGCCAGCAGTTTAGGCGGGGGGAAGACCCAGTACTTC.

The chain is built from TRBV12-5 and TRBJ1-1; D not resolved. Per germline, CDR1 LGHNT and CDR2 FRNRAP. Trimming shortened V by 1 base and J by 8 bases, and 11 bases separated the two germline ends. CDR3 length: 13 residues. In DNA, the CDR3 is TGTGCTAGTGGTTTGGACCTCTCGACCGAAGCTTTCTTT. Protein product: CASGLDLSTEAFF.

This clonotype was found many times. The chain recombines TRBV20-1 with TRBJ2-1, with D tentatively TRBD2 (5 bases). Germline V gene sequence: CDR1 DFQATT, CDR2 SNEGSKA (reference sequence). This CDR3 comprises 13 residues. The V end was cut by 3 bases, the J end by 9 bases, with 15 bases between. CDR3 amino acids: CSASEYGMGEQFF. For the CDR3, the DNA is TGCAGTGCTAGTGAATACGGGATGGGTGAGCAGTTCTTC.

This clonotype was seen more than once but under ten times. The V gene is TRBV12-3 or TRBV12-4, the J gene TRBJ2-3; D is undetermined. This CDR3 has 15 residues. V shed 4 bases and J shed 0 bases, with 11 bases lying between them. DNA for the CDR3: TGTGCCAGCAGTTCATCGCGATTCAGCACAGATACGCAGTATTTT. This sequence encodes CASSSSRFSTDTQYF.

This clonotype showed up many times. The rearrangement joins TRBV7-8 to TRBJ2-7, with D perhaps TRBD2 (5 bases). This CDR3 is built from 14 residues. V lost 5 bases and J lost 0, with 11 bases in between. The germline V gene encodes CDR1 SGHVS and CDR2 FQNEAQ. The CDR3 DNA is TGTGCCAGCAGCGTGAAGGAGGTCTCCTACGAGCAGTACTTC. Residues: CASSVKEVSYEQYF.

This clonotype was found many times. CDR3 sequence: CASSLVLRYEPAFF. The CDR3 DNA sequence: TGTGCCAGCAGCTTAGTTCTCCGTTACGAGCCAGCTTTCTTT. J is TRBJ1-1 and V is TRBV7-2; D remains unclear. Trimming shortened V by 1 base and J by 10 bases, and 16 bases separated the two germline ends. The length of the CDR3 is 14 residues. Germline loops: CDR1 SGHTA, CDR2 FQGNSA.

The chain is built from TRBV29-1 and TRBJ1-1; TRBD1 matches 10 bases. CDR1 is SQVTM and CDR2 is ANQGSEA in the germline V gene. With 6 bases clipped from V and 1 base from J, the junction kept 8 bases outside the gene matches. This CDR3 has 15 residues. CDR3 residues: CSVRGTGAPNTEAFF. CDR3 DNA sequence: TGCAGCGTCCGTGGGACAGGGGCCCCGAACACTGAAGCTTTCTTT.

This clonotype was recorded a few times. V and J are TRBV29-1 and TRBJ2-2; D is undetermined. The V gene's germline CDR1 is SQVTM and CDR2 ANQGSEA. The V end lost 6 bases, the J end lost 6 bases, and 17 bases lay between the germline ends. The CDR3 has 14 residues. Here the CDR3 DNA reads TGCAGCGTGAAGACTGGCACACGAGCCGGGGAGCTGTTTTTT. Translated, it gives CSVKTGTRAGELFF.

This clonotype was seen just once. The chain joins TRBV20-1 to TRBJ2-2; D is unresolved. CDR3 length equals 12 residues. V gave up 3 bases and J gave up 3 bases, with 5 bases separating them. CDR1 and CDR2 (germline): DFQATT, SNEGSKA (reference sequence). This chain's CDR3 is CSASRHTGELFF. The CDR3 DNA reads TGCAGTGCTAGTAGGCACACCGGGGAGCTGTTTTTT.